This entry lists 29 T cell receptor beta chains sequenced from one sample in a study of identical twins. TCRdb analysed the 5' RACE reads with MiXCR anew, one entry per CDR3 protein. Among about 280,000 distinct CDR3 sequences listed, around 8.8% were seen once. The same data also went into a second study, on yellow fever vaccine responses in identical twins.

Sequenced input: memory (CD45RO+) T cells sorted from blood. The source of these receptors is a woman under 30 in good health.

This clonotype was seen many times. V is TRBV5-1 and J is TRBJ2-1; 7 nucleotides agree with TRBD2. Germline-derived CDR1 and CDR2 are SGHRS and YFSETQ. V lost 1 base and J lost 7; bases outside the gene matches: 2. This CDR3 has 13 amino acids. CDR3 protein: CASSLQGGNEQFF. The CDR3 region has the DNA TGCGCCAGCAGCTTGCAGGGAGGGAATGAGCAGTTCTTC.

This clonotype was observed a handful of times. The V and J genes are TRBV7-3 and TRBJ2-3, with 8 bases aligning to TRBD2. J lost 5 bases, V lost 5 bases, and 9 bases had no gene match. The CDR3 is 15 residues long. CDR1 is SGHTA, CDR2 FQGTGA, per germline. CDR3 bases: TGTGCCAGCAGCCCCGGTTTTGCGGGAGGAGATACGCAGTATTTT. It is translated as CASSPGFAGGDTQYF.

This CDR3 reads CASRGTLSTGELFF. DNA for the CDR3: TGTGCCAGCAGAGGGACCCTTTCCACCGGGGAGCTGTTTTTT. The genes are TRBV2 and TRBJ2-2, with D perhaps matching TRBD1 or TRBD2 (5 bases each). Germline assignment: CDR1 SNHLY and CDR2 FYNNEI. CDR3 length: 14 amino acids. V gave up 6 bases and J gave up 4 bases, with 12 bases separating them.

This clonotype was seen more than once but under ten times. The V call is TRBV28, the J call TRBJ1-5; a possible D gene is TRBD1 (6 bases). The CDR3 is 15 amino acids. The V and J ends lost 2 bases and 1 base respectively, with 9 bases between them. Germline lookup yields CDR1 MDHEN and CDR2 SYDVKM. The chain's CDR3 is CASSLETGSNQPQHF. The CDR3, as DNA: TGTGCCAGCAGTTTAGAGACAGGAAGCAATCAGCCCCAGCATTTT.

This clonotype was counted between two and nine times. The rearrangement joins TRBV7-2 to TRBJ2-3; 8 bases line up with TRBD2. Germline values: CDR1 SGHTA, CDR2 FQGNSA. The V gene end was trimmed by 5 bases and the J gene end by 1 base; junction bases not matched to a gene: 8. The CDR3 extends over 16 amino acids. In nucleotides, the CDR3 is TGTGCCAGCAGCCCGTCGGGGCGGGGGGGCACAGATACGCAGTATTTT. Amino acids: CASSPSGRGGTDTQYF.

J is TRBJ2-5 and V is TRBV6-1; D might be TRBD1 or TRBD2, each matching 6 bases. Looked up from germline, CDR1 is MNHNS and CDR2 is SASEGT. The CDR3 length is 14 residues. V lost 7 bases and J 5 bases, leaving 17 bases between the germline ends. The CDR3, as DNA: TGTGCCAGCACTGTAGGAGGGGGTGGTGAGACCCAGTACTTC. Residues: CASTVGGGGETQYF.

The rearrangement links TRBV10-3 to TRBJ2-5; TRBD2 agrees at 8 bases. V trimming: 6 bases; J trimming: 0 bases; junction bases outside the gene matches: 3. The CDR3 has 14 residues. CDR1 and CDR2 (germline): ENHRY, SYGVKD. In nucleotides, the CDR3 is TGTGCCATCAGAGGTAGCGGGAACCAAGAGACCCAGTACTTC. This gives the protein CAIRGSGNQETQYF.

V and J are TRBV10-2 and TRBJ2-5; 9 nucleotides line up with TRBD2. Germline CDR1 reads WSHSY; CDR2 reads SAAADI. The CDR3 totals 15 residues. V lost 2 bases, J lost 6 bases, and 7 bases stayed unmatched. CDR3 residues: CASSERGGGAQTQYF. CDR3 sequence (DNA): TGCGCCAGCAGTGAGCGAGGCGGGGGGGCGCAGACCCAGTACTTC.

Many counts were recorded for this clonotype. This chain uses TRBV11-2 with TRBJ1-6; maybe TRBD1 (5 bases). From germline, CDR1 is SGHAT and CDR2 FQNNGV. V gave up 4 bases and J gave up 10 bases, with 14 bases separating them. The CDR3 runs 14 residues. CDR3 sequence (DNA): TGTGCCAGCAGCTGGACGACAGACGCCTCACCCCTCCACTTT. Protein sequence: CASSWTTDASPLHF.

This clonotype occurred a few times. The chain is built from TRBV2 and TRBJ1-2; a weak D match, TRBD1 (5 bases). CDR3 size: 12 residues. The V gene's germline CDR1 is SNHLY and CDR2 FYNNEI. The germline V and J ends were trimmed by 2 bases and 6 bases, with 7 bases remaining between them. For the CDR3, the DNA is TGTGCCAGCAGTGAATGGGGGGATGGCTACACCTTC. This translates into CASSEWGDGYTF.

This clonotype has a handful of counts. V is TRBV3-1 and J is TRBJ2-2; 10 bases are a match to TRBD2. This CDR3 contains 13 residues. The V and J ends lost 7 bases and 9 bases, in that order; junction bases with no gene match: 5. Germline lookup yields CDR1 LGHDT and CDR2 YNNKEL (reference sequence). CDR3 region: CASKIAGGRELFF. The DNA for the CDR3 is TGTGCCAGCAAAATAGCGGGAGGCCGGGAGCTGTTTTTT.

This sequence joins TRBV6-1 and TRBJ2-1, with D perhaps assigned TRBD1 or TRBD2 (5 bases each). Between the trimmed V and J ends, which lost 0 bases and 4 bases, there was a span of 10 bases. Germline CDR1 is MNHNS and CDR2 is SASEGT. The CDR3 is made up of 15 amino acids. Written as DNA, the CDR3 is TGTGCCAGCAGTGAAGCGCAGGGAGAGTACAATGAGCAGTTCTTC. Protein: CASSEAQGEYNEQFF.

This clonotype was seen repeatedly, ten times or more. This chain joins TRBV29-1 and TRBJ2-7; the match to TRBD2 covers 13 bases. In germline, CDR1 is SQVTM, CDR2 ANQGSEA. The CDR3 consists of 13 residues. V shed 7 bases and J 6 bases; nucleotides not matched to a gene: 6. The CDR3 nucleotides are TGCAGCGCTAGGACTAGCGGGAGTAGCGAGCAGTACTTC. Amino acid sequence: CSARTSGSSEQYF.

Ten or more counts support this clonotype. V is TRBV3-1 and J is TRBJ2-7; 7 bases are shared with TRBD2. Germline CDR1 LGHDT, CDR2 YNNKEL (reference sequence). This CDR3 spans 16 amino acids. With V trimmed by 4 bases and J by 3 bases, 12 bases remained unmatched. The CDR3 coding sequence is TGTGCCAGCAGCCCCGGGACTACGGTTCTCCTCTACGAGCAGTACTTC. Translation: CASSPGTTVLLYEQYF.

The gene calls are TRBV5-4 and TRBJ1-1; 10 bases match TRBD1. Germline V gene lookup returns CDR1 SGHNT and CDR2 YYREEE (reference sequence). Losses at the gene ends were 0 bases for V and 4 bases for J; bases not matched to a gene: 9. The CDR3 contains 17 residues. The CDR3 sequence is CASSLAVRTGGLTEAFF. The CDR3 DNA reads TGTGCCAGCAGCTTGGCTGTGAGGACAGGGGGGCTCACTGAAGCTTTCTTT.

This clonotype was picked up a small number of times. The chain carries TRBV11-2 and TRBJ2-2; TRBD1 aligns across 9 bases. The J segment lost 5 bases and the V segment lost 5 bases, leaving 9 bases of the junction unmatched. This CDR3 has 16 residues. Germline V gene lookup returns CDR1 SGHAT and CDR2 FQNNGV. CDR3 coding DNA: TGTGCCAGCAGCGAGGGGGACAGGGTGTGGACCGGGGAGCTGTTTTTT. Its translation is CASSEGDRVWTGELFF.

This clonotype was observed a handful of times. The V gene is TRBV12-3 or TRBV12-4, the J gene TRBJ1-5; TRBD1 is a possible D gene (6 bases). The CDR3 is made up of 14 amino acids. The ends were cut back, 7 bases at V and 5 bases at J, with 15 bases in the middle. CDR3 DNA sequence: TGTGCCAGCACCAAGACGAACAGGGATCAGCCCCAGCATTTT. It translates to CASTKTNRDQPQHF.

This chain uses TRBV7-9 with TRBJ2-5; D is undetermined. V lost 0 bases and J lost 0, with 8 bases in between. Germline CDR1 and CDR2: SEHNR and FQNEAQ (reference sequence). This CDR3 has 15 amino acids. Written as DNA, the CDR3 is TGTGCCAGCAGCTTAGCAGGGAATAACCAAGAGACCCAGTACTTC. Protein: CASSLAGNNQETQYF.

This clonotype was observed a handful of times. The V gene is TRBV28, the J gene TRBJ2-7; 7 bases agree with TRBD2. This CDR3 spans 15 amino acids. Trimming removed 6 bases from V and 2 bases from J; junction bases left unmatched: 10. CDR1 is MDHEN and CDR2 is SYDVKM in the germline V gene. As DNA, the CDR3 is TGTGCCAGCAGCTTTGGGGGACTACCACCCTACGAGCAGTACTTC. It encodes CASSFGGLPPYEQYF.

This clonotype was counted a single time. One end of the junction is discordant with germline, which a read error may explain. V usage is TRBV20-1 and J usage is TRBJ1-5; no reliable D call. The CDR3 is made up of 15 amino acids. Germline CDR1 reads DFQATT; CDR2 reads SNEGSKA (reference sequence). In nucleotides, the CDR3 is TGCTGTGCTAGAGATCGAGGCAAGATGGCTCAGCCCCAGCATTTT. It encodes CCARDRGKMAQPQHF.

This chain uses TRBV25-1 with TRBJ2-1, with 8 bases that match TRBD2. There are 16 residues in the CDR3. Germline CDR1 MGHDK, CDR2 SYGVNS. V gave up 4 bases and J gave up 7 bases; unmatched junction bases: 12. CDR3 in DNA: TGTGCCAGCAGTGGAGCGGGGGAACTCCGGGGGAATGAGCAGTTCTTC. It specifies CASSGAGELRGNEQFF.

There are many counts of this clonotype. This rearrangement joins TRBV20-1 to TRBJ2-1, with TRBD2 as a possible D gene (6 bases). The CDR3 loop spans 12 amino acids. The V end was cut by 5 bases, the J end by 5 bases, with 10 bases between. From germline, CDR1 is DFQATT and CDR2 SNEGSKA (reference sequence). CDR3 DNA sequence: TGCAGTGCTGAAGGGAGGCACAATGAGCAGTTCTTC. Encoded protein: CSAEGRHNEQFF.

The table lists this clonotype with a few counts. This chain links TRBV24-1 with TRBJ2-1; 7 nucleotides line up with TRBD2. There are 16 residues in the CDR3. The V segment lost 3 bases and the J segment 4 bases; nucleotides outside the gene matches: 8. Germline CDR1 is KGHDR and CDR2 is SFDVKD. CDR3 sequence (DNA): TGTGCCACCAGTGATAGGCTTGGACTAGGGTACAATGAGCAGTTCTTC. It is translated as CATSDRLGLGYNEQFF.

This clonotype was seen at least ten times. The chain links TRBV10-3 to TRBJ2-2, with 11 bases lining up with TRBD2. Losses at the gene ends were 0 bases for V and 4 bases for J; bases not matched to a gene: 7. Germline CDR1 ENHRY, CDR2 SYGVKD. The CDR3 length is 18 residues. The CDR3 loop is CAISESSSGRSPTGELFF. The CDR3 region has the DNA TGTGCCATCAGTGAGTCTTCTAGCGGGAGGTCCCCCACCGGGGAGCTGTTTTTT.

V gene TRBV19 combines with J gene TRBJ2-3; D ambiguous. Germline CDR1 is LNHDA and CDR2 is SQIVND (reference sequence). The CDR3 is 12 amino acids. V gave up 8 bases and J gave up 4 bases, with 10 bases separating them. CDR3 loop: CASAAAADTQYF. The DNA of the CDR3 is TGTGCCAGTGCGGCAGCCGCAGATACGCAGTATTTT.

The chain is built from TRBV7-9 and TRBJ1-5, with 10 nucleotides matching TRBD1. V was clipped by 1 base and J by 4 bases; unmatched bases: 7. The germline CDR1 and CDR2 sequences are SEHNR and FQNEAQ (reference sequence). This CDR3 has 17 residues. The CDR3 bases are TGTGCCAGCAGCTTAGGGACCGGGACAGGGGAGAATCAGCCCCAGCATTTT. Its protein is CASSLGTGTGENQPQHF. Complete variable domain (other parts from reference TRBV7-9 and TRBJ1-5): DTGVSQNPRHKITKRGQNVTFRCDPISEHNRLYWYRQTLGQGPEFLTYFQNEAQLEKSRLLSDRFSAERPKGSFSTLEIQRTEQGDSAMYLCASSLGTGTGENQPQHFGDGTRLSIL.

In DNA form, the CDR3 reads TGCGCCAGCAGCCAGTTGACAGGAGGAAATGAAAAACTGTTTTTT. As protein: CASSQLTGGNEKLFF. The chain links TRBV4-1 to TRBJ1-4; TRBD1 is a possible D gene (6 bases). Germline V gene sequence: CDR1 MGHRA, CDR2 YSYEKL. This CDR3 is 15 amino acids long. V was pared by 3 bases and J by 5 bases, with 13 bases between.

This clonotype came up many times. J is TRBJ2-1 and V is TRBV29-1, with D unclear. The germline V and J ends were trimmed by 3 bases and 7 bases, with 10 bases remaining between them. Germline CDR1 SQVTM, CDR2 ANQGSEA. This CDR3 is built from 12 residues. The CDR3 region has the DNA TGCAGCGTTGACGGCAGGTGGAATGAGCAGTTCTTC. It yields the protein CSVDGRWNEQFF.

The table lists this clonotype with many counts. The chain carries TRBV4-2 and TRBJ1-5; D is unresolved. The CDR3 runs 16 residues. V was cut by 1 base and J by 0 bases, with 10 bases left in between. Germline CDR1 is LGHNA and CDR2 is YNFKEQ. CDR3 sequence reads: CASSQVEGYSNQPQHF. CDR3 DNA sequence: TGTGCCAGCAGCCAAGTTGAGGGTTATAGCAATCAGCCCCAGCATTTT.